One and the same sample provided the 25 T cell receptor beta chains below, sequenced in a study of memory CD4+ T cells and cytomegalovirus serostatus. Here immunoSEQ multiplex PCR was the method, and the copy in TCRdb shows in-frame clones only, minus some. Of fewer than 50,000 clones in the sample, about four fifths are singletons; the top ten hold 0.95% to 1.2%. Single viable CD3+CD4+CD8-CD45RO+ cells were sorted as the memory CD4+ T cells. What was sequenced was memory CD4+ T cells from blood. These receptors all come from an adult in good health and CMV-seronegative.

This chain links TRBV2 with TRBJ2-5, with 10 bases lining up with TRBD2. The CDR3 runs 16 residues. Germline loops: CDR1 SNHLY, CDR2 FYNNEI. The V and J ends lost 5 bases and 4 bases, in that order; junction bases with no gene match: 10. The CDR3, as DNA: TGTGCCAGCAGTCTGCTAGCGGGAGCGGAGGGAGAGACCCAGTACTTC. It is translated as CASSLLAGAEGETQYF.

The rearrangement joins TRBV11-2 to TRBJ2-5; a weak D match, TRBD2 (6 bases). Germline assignment: CDR1 SGHAT and CDR2 FQNNGV. Trimming stripped 5 bases from V and 5 bases from J, with 15 bases between. The CDR3 extends over 14 amino acids. The chain's CDR3 is CASSLRLDSETQYF. The CDR3 coding sequence is TGTGCCAGCAGCCTCCGACTAGATTCGGAGACCCAGTACTTC.

The CDR3 region is CSVTDSEKLFF. The CDR3, as DNA: TGCAGCGTAACGGACAGCGAAAAACTGTTTTTT. The chain carries TRBV29-1 and TRBJ1-4; a possible D gene is TRBD1 (6 bases). CDR3 size: 11 residues. Germline V gene lookup returns CDR1 SQVTM and CDR2 ANQGSEA. V was cut by 6 bases and J by 8 bases, with 10 bases left in between.

The chain carries TRBV11-2 and TRBJ2-3, with D possibly being TRBD1 or TRBD2 (5 bases each). CDR1 and CDR2 from the germline V gene are SGHAT and FQNNGV. Trimming stripped 4 bases from V and 0 bases from J, with 11 bases between. The CDR3 loop spans 15 amino acids. CDR3 loop: CASSSLEGSTDTQYF. CDR3 bases: TGTGCCAGCAGCTCATTAGAGGGGAGCACAGATACGCAGTATTTT.

The V and J genes are TRBV27 and TRBJ2-7; 12 nucleotides match TRBD2. Germline V gives CDR1 MNHEY, CDR2 SMNVEV (reference sequence). This CDR3 region has 14 residues. J lost 1 base, V lost 7 bases, and 2 bases had no gene match. CDR3 in amino acids: CASTGTSGSYEQYF. CDR3 in DNA: TGTGCCAGCACCGGGACTAGCGGGTCCTACGAGCAGTACTTC.

The chain carries TRBV18 and TRBJ2-5; tentative D call: TRBD2 (6 bases). Deletions cut 3 bases from V and 1 base from J, with 12 bases between. This CDR3 has 15 residues. The germline gives CDR1 KGHSH, CDR2 LQKENI. In DNA form, the CDR3 reads TGTGCCAGCTCACCCTTACGGGACTCCCAAGAGACCCAGTACTTC. Protein product: CASSPLRDSQETQYF.

The chain combines TRBV11-2 with TRBJ2-2, with 9 bases matching TRBD1. The CDR3 runs to 17 residues. The trim removed 6 bases at V and 1 base at J, leaving 9 bases unmatched. Germline V lookup: CDR1 SGHAT, CDR2 FQNNGV. The CDR3: CASRLFPGQGNTGELFF. Written as DNA, the CDR3 is TGTGCCAGCAGACTCTTTCCGGGACAGGGGAACACCGGGGAGCTGTTTTTT.

This chain links TRBV2 with TRBJ2-4, with TRBD2 matching 16 bases. J was trimmed by 3 bases and V by 5 bases; bases with no gene match: 10. Looked up from germline, CDR1 is SNHLY and CDR2 is FYNNEI. This CDR3 has 19 amino acids. Here the CDR3 reads CASSSKGTSGRAVKNIQYF. In DNA, the CDR3 is TGTGCCAGCAGTTCTAAAGGGACTAGCGGGAGGGCGGTCAAAAACATTCAGTACTTC.

This rearrangement joins TRBV21-1 to TRBJ2-1; the table's D call TRBD2 went unverified against the DNA. TRBV21-1 is a pseudogene segment. The CDR3 is made up of 19 amino acids. The CDR3 DNA reads TGTGCCAGCAGCCGTAGACTGACCCCAAGAAAGGAATCCTACAATGAGCAGTTCTTC. It specifies CASSRRLTPRKESYNEQFF.

For the CDR3, the DNA is TGTGCCTGGACGGGGGGCCAAATCACTGAAGCTTTCTTT. Protein: CAWTGGQITEAFF. V is TRBV30 and J is TRBJ1-1; possibly TRBD1 for D (6 bases). This CDR3 is 13 amino acids long. Germline assignment: CDR1 GTSNPN and CDR2 SVGIG (reference sequence). Trimming took off 4 bases at V and 4 bases at J, with 13 bases between the two ends.

The CDR3 DNA follows: TGTGCCTGGAGTGACGTCTTACAGGTGTCTAACTATGGCTACACCTTC. Translating it yields CAWSDVLQVSNYGYTF. The V and J genes are TRBV30 and TRBJ1-2; a possible D gene is TRBD1 (5 bases). This CDR3 has 16 residues. The ends were cut back, 1 base at V and 0 bases at J, with 15 bases in the middle. From germline, CDR1 is GTSNPN and CDR2 SVGIG (reference sequence).

V is TRBV11-2 and J is TRBJ1-2, with 10 bases lining up with TRBD1. Unmatched junction bases numbered 6, after V lost 0 bases and J lost 8 bases. This CDR3 has 15 amino acids. CDR1 is SGHAT and CDR2 is FQNNGV in the germline V gene. The CDR3 nucleotides are TGTGCCAGCAGCTTAGAGGGGACAGGGGCATGGGGCTACACCTTC. Protein: CASSLEGTGAWGYTF.

V usage is TRBV27 and J usage is TRBJ1-5; possible D gene TRBD1, 6 bases. CDR3 length: 18 residues. Trimming left V 5 bases short and J 0 bases short, with 20 bases between. In germline, CDR1 is MNHEY, CDR2 SMNVEV (reference sequence). The chain's CDR3 is CASSQGGYGPRSNQPQHF. The CDR3 region has the DNA TGTGCCAGCAGTCAAGGGGGTTACGGCCCTCGTAGCAATCAGCCCCAGCATTTT.

The J gene is TRBJ2-3, the V gene TRBV5-5; 10 bases agree with TRBD2. The germline CDR1 and CDR2 sequences are SGHKS and YYEKEE (reference sequence). The length of the CDR3 is 15 residues. Trimming removed 4 bases from V and 4 bases from J; junction bases left unmatched: 6. CDR3 sequence reads: CASSPIAGGPDTQYF. The DNA for the CDR3 is TGTGCCAGCAGCCCCATAGCGGGAGGACCAGATACGCAGTATTTT. The entire variable domain, with the rest obtained from reference TRBV5-5 and TRBJ2-3, is as follows: DAGVTQSPTHLIKTRGQQVTLRCSPISGHKSVSWYQQVLGQGPQFIFQYYEKEERGRGNFPDRFSARQFPNYSSELNVNALLLGDSALYLCASSPIAGGPDTQYFGPGTRLTVL.

To note about this clone: In the same sample, other DNA sequences code for this CDR3. The J gene is TRBJ2-5, the V gene TRBV4-2; 11 bases fit TRBD2. The trim removed 3 bases at V and 1 base at J, leaving 1 base unmatched. CDR3 length: 15 amino acids. Germline CDR1 is LGHNA and CDR2 is YNFKEQ. The DNA of the CDR3 is TGTGCCAGCAGCCAGGGGACTAGCGGCCAAGAGACCCAGTACTTC. Protein product: CASSQGTSGQETQYF.

The rearrangement joins TRBV6-5 to TRBJ1-2, with 8 bases that match TRBD1. The V gene end was trimmed by 2 bases and the J gene end by 8 bases; junction bases not matched to a gene: 10. CDR1 and CDR2 from the germline V gene are MNHEY and SVGAGI. This CDR3 spans 15 amino acids. The DNA for the CDR3 is TGTGCCAGCAGTTACCTCCCCCCAGGGGGCGAGGGCTACACCTTC. Its translation is CASSYLPPGGEGYTF.

The V call is TRBV5-4, the J call TRBJ2-1, with D unclear. This CDR3 region has 15 residues. The germline V gene encodes CDR1 SGHNT and CDR2 YYREEE (reference sequence). V was shortened by 0 bases and J by 2 bases, with 9 bases between the two germline ends. CDR3 amino acids: CASSLASSAYNEQFF. DNA of the CDR3: TGTGCCAGCAGCTTGGCATCCTCTGCCTACAATGAGCAGTTCTTC.

This sequence joins TRBV6-5 and TRBJ1-2; D perhaps matches TRBD1 (5 bases). V was clipped by 6 bases and J by 1 base, with 15 bases between them. The CDR3 consists of 15 residues. CDR1 is MNHEY and CDR2 is SVGAGI in the germline V gene. The chain's CDR3 is CASRHSGGINYGYTF. The CDR3 DNA sequence: TGTGCCAGCAGGCACAGTGGGGGAATTAACTATGGCTACACCTTC.

This chain joins TRBV27 and TRBJ1-1; 7 nucleotides match TRBD1. Germline assignment: CDR1 MNHEY and CDR2 SMNVEV (reference sequence). Losses at the gene ends were 5 bases for V and 1 base for J; bases not matched to a gene: 7. CDR3 length equals 15 residues. CDR3 sequence (DNA): TGTGCCAGCAGTCTACAGGGGCCTCCGAACACTGAAGCTTTCTTT. It translates to CASSLQGPPNTEAFF.

This clone was observed a few times. V gene TRBV9 combines with J gene TRBJ2-1; D not resolved. Germline CDR1 SGDLS, CDR2 YYNGEE. The V and J ends lost 4 bases and 10 bases respectively, with 15 bases between them. The CDR3 extends over 13 amino acids. CDR3 bases: TGTGCCAGCAGCCCACCGGTCGCCGCGGAGCAGTTCTTC. Translated: CASSPPVAAEQFF.

The chain uses TRBV5-6 and TRBJ2-7; 9 nucleotides align to TRBD2. The CDR3 length is 16 residues. Per the germline V gene, CDR1 is SGHDT and CDR2 is YYEEEE. The V and J ends lost 1 base and 5 bases, in that order; junction bases with no gene match: 10. The CDR3 DNA sequence: TGTGCCAGCAGCTTGCCAACCAGCGGGAGGTCAAACGAGCAGTACTTC. This codes for CASSLPTSGRSNEQYF.

This clone was recorded once. The genes are TRBV11-2 and TRBJ1-1, with a tentative D call TRBD1 (6 bases). The CDR3 runs 15 residues. The ends were cut back, 4 bases at V and 1 base at J, with 13 bases in the middle. Germline-derived CDR1 and CDR2 are SGHAT and FQNNGV. CDR3 region: CASSSGQLRNTEAFF. The DNA for the CDR3 is TGTGCCAGCAGCTCCGGACAGTTGAGGAACACTGAAGCTTTCTTT.

The chain uses TRBV29-1 and TRBJ1-5, with 8 bases matching TRBD1. Germline CDR1 and CDR2: SQVTM and ANQGSEA. V lost 6 bases, J lost 2 bases, and 9 bases stayed unmatched. The CDR3 loop spans 15 amino acids. This CDR3 is CSVVLPGGGNQPQHF. The CDR3 DNA sequence: TGCAGCGTCGTCCTACCAGGGGGCGGCAATCAGCCCCAGCATTTT.

The chain combines TRBV19 with TRBJ1-3; D not certain. This CDR3 region has 16 residues. In germline, CDR1 is LNHDA, CDR2 SQIVND (reference sequence). V was cut by 0 bases and J by 0 bases, with 9 bases left in between. CDR3 DNA: TGTGCCAGTAGTATAGATCATGGGATCTCTGGAAACACCATATATTTT. Its translation: CASSIDHGISGNTIYF.

This clone was recorded once. J is TRBJ2-7 and V is TRBV18; D is ambiguous. The CDR3 spans 15 residues. V shed 3 bases and J shed 4 bases, with 16 bases lying between them. Per germline, CDR1 KGHSH and CDR2 LQKENI. The CDR3 loop is CASSPRSDVYYEQYF. Here the CDR3 DNA reads TGTGCCAGCTCACCCCGTTCCGATGTGTATTACGAGCAGTACTTC.